These 11 T cell receptor beta chains share one sample of origin, sequenced in a study of T cell repertoires in cytomegalovirus infection (dated by TCRdb to 2018 to 2020). The sequencer listed for this sample is Illumina HiSeq 1500. TCRdb ran its own pipeline on the public reads, namely fastp trimming at Q25 and MiXCR clone calling, and kept in-frame beta chains. Each record represents a unique CDR3 protein, reported with the most common genes and DNA among its rows. This sample holds roughly 700,000 distinct CDR3 sequences; around 31% were observed only once. The ten largest clones take up 15% to 20% of the sample. The treatment or condition tag for this specimen amounts to: in vitro stimulation with specific CMV peptide epitopes to enrich CMV-specific T cells. Antigens for these TCRs are unknown. The sequencing here drew on cultured PBMCs, taken from culture after CMV antigen stimulation. Receptors originate from a human donor in good health (CMV status not recorded). Some clones in this sample may be carry-over from other donors' samples.

This clonotype came up a few times. V usage is TRBV11-2 and J usage is TRBJ1-4; D possibly corresponds to TRBD1 (6 bases). The V end lost 4 bases, the J end lost 1 base, and 13 bases lay between the germline ends. Germline CDR1 SGHAT, CDR2 FQNNGV. The CDR3 contains 16 residues. The CDR3 DNA reads as TGTGCCAGCAGCTCATACGGGGGCGGAACTAATGAAAAACTGTTTTTT. This codes for CASSSYGGGTNEKLFF.

The chain employs TRBV6-1 and TRBJ2-7, with D possibly matching TRBD2 (5 bases). Germline lookup yields CDR1 MNHNS and CDR2 SASEGT. The CDR3 loop spans 14 amino acids. Trimming pared 1 base from V and 5 bases from J, leaving 12 bases between. CDR3 protein: CASSEELGFDEQYF. The CDR3 nucleotides are TGTGCCAGCAGTGAAGAACTAGGGTTCGACGAGCAGTACTTC.

This clonotype has a handful of counts. The genes are TRBV11-2 and TRBJ2-3; 7 bases line up with TRBD1. After removal of 5 bases from V and 0 bases from J, the junction contained 8 bases not matched to a gene. Looked up from germline, CDR1 is SGHAT and CDR2 is FQNNGV. The CDR3 totals 16 residues. CDR3 region: CASSGTGTDSTDTQYF. CDR3 in DNA: TGTGCCAGCAGCGGGACCGGGACAGATAGCACAGATACGCAGTATTTT.

J is TRBJ1-5 and V is TRBV6-5; the match to TRBD1 covers 11 bases. Germline assignment: CDR1 MNHEY and CDR2 SVGAGI. J lost 7 bases, V lost 6 bases, and 8 bases had no gene match. This CDR3 region has 15 residues. The CDR3 protein is CASSRHGTGGQPQHF. The CDR3 nucleotides are TGTGCCAGCAGCCGCCACGGGACAGGGGGGCAGCCCCAGCATTTT.

This clonotype has only a few counts. The V gene is TRBV19, the J gene TRBJ2-7; 10 bases are shared with TRBD1. CDR3 length: 14 residues. V was clipped by 3 bases and J by 3 bases; unmatched bases: 2. The V gene's germline CDR1 is LNHDA and CDR2 SQIVND (reference sequence). For the CDR3, the DNA is TGTGCCAGTAGTATCGGGACAGGGGACTACGAGCAGTACTTC. Protein product: CASSIGTGDYEQYF.

The chain recombines TRBV7-9 with TRBJ1-1; no clear D. CDR3 size: 14 residues. Per germline, CDR1 SEHNR and CDR2 FQNEAQ (reference sequence). V gave up 4 bases and J gave up 3 bases, with 12 bases separating them. This chain's CDR3 is CASSSPKWDTEAFF. As DNA, the CDR3 is TGTGCCAGCAGCTCCCCGAAATGGGACACTGAAGCTTTCTTT.

This clonotype was counted at least ten times. The V call is TRBV7-8, the J call TRBJ2-5; TRBD2 matches 7 bases. Trimming removed 1 base from V and 7 bases from J; junction bases left unmatched: 9. The CDR3 runs to 15 residues. Germline values: CDR1 SGHVS, CDR2 FQNEAQ. This chain's CDR3 is CASSLGAGVNVTQYF. The CDR3 nucleotides read TGTGCCAGCAGCTTAGGTGCGGGGGTCAATGTGACCCAGTACTTC.

This clonotype was recorded many times. The rearrangement joins TRBV7-8 to TRBJ1-1, with D hard to call. Germline values: CDR1 SGHVS, CDR2 FQNEAQ. Trimming cost V 1 base and J 7 bases, with 13 bases left between them. CDR3 size: 14 residues. The DNA of the CDR3 is TGTGCCAGCAGCTTAGGCGTCCGGCTACGTGAAGCTTTCTTT. Translating it yields CASSLGVRLREAFF.

This clonotype was counted at least ten times. This chain connects TRBV7-2 to TRBJ1-5; D ambiguous. Germline CDR1 SGHTA, CDR2 FQGNSA. The CDR3 runs 14 residues. Deletions cut 5 bases from V and 8 bases from J, with 16 bases between. CDR3 region: CASSLSKVGKPQHF. The DNA of the CDR3 is TGTGCCAGCAGCCTTTCTAAAGTGGGAAAGCCCCAGCATTTT.

The chain is built from TRBV7-2 and TRBJ1-5; D is possibly TRBD1 (5 bases). Germline V gene data show CDR1 as SGHTA and CDR2 as FQGNSA. With 3 bases removed from V and 5 bases from J, the gap between germline ends came to 8 bases. CDR3 size: 13 residues. CDR3 in DNA: TGTGCCAGCAGCTTTCAGGGCTATCAGCCCCAGCATTTT. Amino acids: CASSFQGYQPQHF. The whole variable domain, filled in from reference TRBV7-2 and TRBJ1-5, reads GAGVSQSPSNKVTEKGKDVELRCDPISGHTALYWYRQSLGQGLEFLIYFQGNSAPDKSGLPSDRFSAERTGGSVSTLTIQRTQQEDSAVYLCASSFQGYQPQHFGDGTRLSIL.

The chain has TRBV6-5 and TRBJ2-6; the match to TRBD1 covers 7 bases. This CDR3 has 18 amino acids. Germline V gene lookup returns CDR1 MNHEY and CDR2 SVGAGI. V shed 2 bases and J 0 bases; nucleotides not matched to a gene: 7. The CDR3 DNA reads TGTGCCAGCAGTTACGGACAGGTTACCTACTCTGGGGCCAACGTCCTGACTTTC. It specifies CASSYGQVTYSGANVLTF.